The 15 T cell receptor beta chains below come from one sample, sequenced in a study of cytomegalovirus exposure and HLA in healthy donors. Use of 60 Vbeta and 13 Jbeta primers characterized the PCR. The table came from immunoSEQ multiplex PCR; TCRdb's copy has only in-frame clones and leaves some out. The sample is made up of approximately 200,000 clones, and the top ten hold 0.74% of it. Sample: PBMCs. The receptors come from a boy younger than 18 in good health and CMV-seronegative.

The chain joins TRBV6-6 to TRBJ2-1; TRBD1 agrees at 10 bases. The CDR3 spans 16 residues. Looked up from germline, CDR1 is MNHNY and CDR2 is SVGAGI (reference sequence). The V gene end was trimmed by 8 bases and the J gene end by 4 bases; junction bases not matched to a gene: 11. The CDR3 here is CASGLLTGGEYNEQFF. The CDR3 DNA reads TGTGCCAGCGGTCTATTGACAGGGGGCGAATACAATGAGCAGTTCTTC.

This chain uses TRBV9 with TRBJ2-3, with 11 bases that match TRBD2. The V segment lost 4 bases and the J segment 5 bases; nucleotides outside the gene matches: 9. Germline CDR1 SGDLS, CDR2 YYNGEE. This CDR3 region has 16 residues. DNA of the CDR3: TGTGCCAGCAGCCGAACTAGCGGGGGAAGGGGAGATACGCAGTATTTT. It yields the protein CASSRTSGGRGDTQYF.

The rearrangement links TRBV6-6 to TRBJ1-1; 8 bases fit TRBD1. Germline values: CDR1 MNHNY, CDR2 SVGAGI (reference sequence). Trimming cost V 7 bases and J 8 bases; bases outside gene matches: 6. CDR3 length: 12 amino acids. The CDR3 coding sequence is TGTGCCAGCAACGCCAGGGGGCCCGAAGCTTTCTTT. Protein product: CASNARGPEAFF.

This chain joins TRBV5-1 and TRBJ2-2; the D is unclear. CDR3 length: 15 residues. Germline CDR1 reads SGHRS; CDR2 reads YFSETQ. Deletions cut 0 bases from V and 1 base from J, with 7 bases between. Here the CDR3 DNA reads TGCGCCAGCAGCTTGGGGTCGGGGAACACCGGGGAGCTGTTTTTT. Protein sequence: CASSLGSGNTGELFF.

The genes are TRBV13 and TRBJ1-2; 8 bases line up with TRBD1. CDR3 length: 15 amino acids. From germline, CDR1 is PRHDT and CDR2 FYEKMQ (reference sequence). After removal of 5 bases from V and 6 bases from J, the junction contained 11 bases not matched to a gene. The CDR3 sequence: CASSPRQGQVNGYTF. CDR3 in DNA: TGTGCCAGCAGCCCACGACAGGGACAGGTGAATGGCTACACCTTC.

The chain links TRBV10-3 to TRBJ1-5; TRBD1 agrees at 7 bases. Germline lookup yields CDR1 ENHRY and CDR2 SYGVKD. CDR3 size: 15 residues. V dropped 6 bases and J dropped 6; count of bases not matched to a gene: 11. The CDR3 here is CAIRDRDSPAQPQHF. The CDR3 coding sequence is TGTGCCATCAGGGACCGGGACAGTCCTGCTCAGCCCCAGCATTTT.

The V call is TRBV4-1, the J call TRBJ2-7, with TRBD1 identical over 9 bases. The V and J ends lost 1 base and 2 bases, in that order; junction bases with no gene match: 6. The CDR3 extends over 16 amino acids. Looked up from germline, CDR1 is MGHRA and CDR2 is YSYEKL. The CDR3 DNA is TGCGCCAGCAGCCAAGCCTGGGACAGGGACACCTACGAGCAGTACTTC. This gives the protein CASSQAWDRDTYEQYF.

This sequence joins TRBV19 and TRBJ2-6; tentatively, D is TRBD2 (5 bases). This CDR3 spans 16 amino acids. In germline, CDR1 is LNHDA, CDR2 SQIVND (reference sequence). Trimming removed 3 bases at V and 4 bases at J, with 13 bases between. In nucleotides, the CDR3 is TGTGCCAGTAGTATGGACTCATCCACGGGGGCCAACGTCCTGACTTTC. Translated, it gives CASSMDSSTGANVLTF.

The V and J genes are TRBV19 and TRBJ1-6; TRBD1 matches 8 bases. This CDR3 has 14 amino acids. V trimming: 3 bases; J trimming: 7 bases; junction bases outside the gene matches: 2. Germline V lookup: CDR1 LNHDA, CDR2 SQIVND (reference sequence). The CDR3 spells CASSMTGDNSPLHF. For the CDR3, the DNA is TGTGCCAGTAGTATGACAGGGGACAATTCACCCCTCCACTTT.

This chain uses TRBV19 with TRBJ1-1; 9 nucleotides match TRBD1. The V segment lost 7 bases and the J segment 4 bases; nucleotides outside the gene matches: 16. Germline V lookup: CDR1 LNHDA, CDR2 SQIVND (reference sequence). The CDR3 is made up of 17 amino acids. CDR3 coding DNA: TGTGCCAGTATTTTACAGGGGGCCCCTCTTTCTGGCACTGAAGCTTTCTTT. It codes for CASILQGAPLSGTEAFF. The entire variable domain, with the rest obtained from reference TRBV19 and TRBJ1-1, is as follows: DGGITQSPKYLFRKEGQNVTLSCEQNLNHDAMYWYRQDPGQGLRLIYYSQIVNDFQKGDIAEGYSVSREKKESFPLTVTSAQKNPTAFYLCASILQGAPLSGTEAFFGQGTRLTVV.

The chain is built from TRBV12-5 and TRBJ1-3, with TRBD1 as a possible D gene (5 bases). Per the germline V gene, CDR1 is LGHNT and CDR2 is FRNRAP. The CDR3 runs to 14 residues. V lost 4 bases and J 2 bases, leaving 9 bases between the germline ends. CDR3 DNA: TGTGCTAGTGGTTACGGGGGGGCTGGAAACACCATATATTTT. Its translation is CASGYGGAGNTIYF.

The chain uses TRBV15 and TRBJ2-3, with 7 bases lining up with TRBD1. J gave up 9 bases and V 4 bases, and 4 bases lay outside the gene matches. This CDR3 contains 12 residues. Germline assignment: CDR1 LNHNV and CDR2 YYDKDF (reference sequence). CDR3 sequence reads: CATSTSDRTQYF. In nucleotides, the CDR3 is TGTGCCACCAGCACCTCGGACAGGACGCAGTATTTT. Complete variable domain (other parts from reference TRBV15 and TRBJ2-3): DAMVIQNPRYQVTQFGKPVTLSCSQTLNHNVMYWYQQKSSQAPKLLFHYYDKDFNNEADTPDNFQSRRPNTSFCFLDIRSPGLGDTAMYLCATSTSDRTQYFGPGTRLTVL.

The genes are TRBV14 and TRBJ1-4; D gene uncertain. V lost 8 bases, J lost 5 bases, and 12 bases lay in between. Germline V gene lookup returns CDR1 SGHDN and CDR2 FVKESK. The CDR3 loop spans 13 amino acids. The CDR3 DNA reads as TGTGCCAGCGCCCGGGGAGTGAATGAAAAACTGTTTTTT. This sequence encodes CASARGVNEKLFF.

On this clone itself: Relative to the germline gene, one junction end is altered; a read error may explain this. The J gene is TRBJ1-2, the V gene TRBV28; 9 bases match TRBD1. Germline CDR1 reads MDHEN; CDR2 reads SYDVKM. The CDR3 runs to 14 residues. The CDR3 is CASSYREQGATWNF. The CDR3 bases are TGTGCCAGCAGTTATCGGGAACAGGGGGCGACATGGAACTTC.

The chain uses TRBV19 and TRBJ2-6; D gene ambiguous. This CDR3 is 18 amino acids long. Trimming removed 2 bases from V and 3 bases from J, with 17 bases in between. From germline, CDR1 is LNHDA and CDR2 SQIVND (reference sequence). The CDR3 DNA sequence: TGTGCCAGTAGTATATATCCCCTTCACCCAGGTGGGGCCAACGTCCTGACTTTC. This sequence encodes CASSIYPLHPGGANVLTF.